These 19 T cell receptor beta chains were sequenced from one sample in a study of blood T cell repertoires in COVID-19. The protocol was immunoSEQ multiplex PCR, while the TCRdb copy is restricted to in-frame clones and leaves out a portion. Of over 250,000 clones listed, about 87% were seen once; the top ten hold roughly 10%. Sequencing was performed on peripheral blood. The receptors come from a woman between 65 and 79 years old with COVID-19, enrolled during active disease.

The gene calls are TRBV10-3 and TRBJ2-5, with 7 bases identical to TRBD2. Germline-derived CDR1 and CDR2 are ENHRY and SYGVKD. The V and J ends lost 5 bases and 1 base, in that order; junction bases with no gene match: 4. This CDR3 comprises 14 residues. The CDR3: CAISPAGFQETQYF. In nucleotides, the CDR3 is TGTGCCATCAGTCCAGCGGGGTTCCAAGAGACCCAGTACTTC.

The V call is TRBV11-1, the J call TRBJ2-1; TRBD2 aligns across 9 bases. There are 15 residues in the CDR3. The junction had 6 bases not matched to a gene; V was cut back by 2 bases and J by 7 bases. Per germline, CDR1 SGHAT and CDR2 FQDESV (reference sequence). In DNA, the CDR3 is TGTGCCAGCAGCTTATATAGCGGGAGTACTAATGAGCAGTTCTTC. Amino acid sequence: CASSLYSGSTNEQFF. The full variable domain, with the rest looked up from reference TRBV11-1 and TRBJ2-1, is EAEVAQSPRYKITEKSQAVAFWCDPISGHATLYWYRQILGQGPELLVQFQDESVVDDSQLPKDRFSAERLKGVDSTLKIQPAELGDSAMYLCASSLYSGSTNEQFFGPGTRLTVL.

The CDR3 region is CASSQHPSASTDTQYF. The CDR3 nucleotides are TGTGCCAGCAGTCAACATCCTAGCGCTAGCACAGATACGCAGTATTTT. The chain employs TRBV3-1 (or the pseudogene TRBV3-2) and TRBJ2-3; D may be TRBD2 (6 bases). The germline CDR1 and CDR2 sequences are LGHDT and YNNKEL (reference sequence). Trimming cost V 6 bases and J 0 bases, with 16 bases left between them. This CDR3 is 16 amino acids long.

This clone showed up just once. The CDR3 loop is CASSLADAGADTQYF. DNA of the CDR3: TGTGCCAGCAGCTTAGCTGACGCCGGGGCAGATACGCAGTATTTT. This chain connects TRBV7-9 to TRBJ2-3, with D possibly being TRBD2 (5 bases). The V and J ends lost 0 bases and 4 bases respectively, with 11 bases between them. The CDR3 has 15 residues. From germline, CDR1 is SEHNR and CDR2 FQNEAQ (reference sequence).

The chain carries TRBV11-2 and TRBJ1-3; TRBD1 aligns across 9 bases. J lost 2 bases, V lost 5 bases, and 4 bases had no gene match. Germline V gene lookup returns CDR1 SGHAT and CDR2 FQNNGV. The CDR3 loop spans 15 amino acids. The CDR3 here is CASSVGTGTGNTIYF. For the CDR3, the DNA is TGTGCCAGCAGCGTCGGGACAGGGACTGGAAACACCATATATTTT.

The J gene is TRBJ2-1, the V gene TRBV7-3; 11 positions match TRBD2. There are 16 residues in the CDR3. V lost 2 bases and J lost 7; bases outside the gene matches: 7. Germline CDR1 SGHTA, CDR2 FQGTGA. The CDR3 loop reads CASSLFGTSGRNEQFF. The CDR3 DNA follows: TGTGCCAGCAGCTTATTTGGGACTAGCGGAAGGAATGAGCAGTTCTTC.

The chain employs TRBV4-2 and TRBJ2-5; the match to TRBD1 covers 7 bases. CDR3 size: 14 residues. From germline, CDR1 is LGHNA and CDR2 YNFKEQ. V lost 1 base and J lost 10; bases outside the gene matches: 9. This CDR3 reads CASSQGLGTASQYF. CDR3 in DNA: TGTGCCAGCAGCCAAGGGCTGGGGACAGCAAGCCAGTACTTC.

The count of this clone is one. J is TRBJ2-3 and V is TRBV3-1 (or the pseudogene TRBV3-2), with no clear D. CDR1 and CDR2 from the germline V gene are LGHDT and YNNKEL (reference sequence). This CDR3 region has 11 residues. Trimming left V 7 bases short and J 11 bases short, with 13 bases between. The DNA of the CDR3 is TGTGCCAGCACAAACCATTTACTGCAGTATTTT. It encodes CASTNHLLQYF.

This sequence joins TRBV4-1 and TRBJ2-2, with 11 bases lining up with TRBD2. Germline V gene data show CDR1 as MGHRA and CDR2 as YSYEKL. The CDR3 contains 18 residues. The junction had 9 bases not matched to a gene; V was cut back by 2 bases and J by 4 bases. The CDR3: CASSQLSGRAPITGELFF. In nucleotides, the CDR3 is TGCGCCAGCAGCCAACTTAGCGGGAGGGCCCCCATCACCGGGGAGCTGTTTTTT.

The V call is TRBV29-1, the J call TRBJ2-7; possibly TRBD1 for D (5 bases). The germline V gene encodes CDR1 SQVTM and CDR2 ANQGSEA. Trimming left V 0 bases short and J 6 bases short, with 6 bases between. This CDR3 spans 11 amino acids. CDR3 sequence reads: CSVEEQVEQYF. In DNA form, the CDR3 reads TGCAGCGTTGAAGAACAGGTCGAGCAGTACTTC.

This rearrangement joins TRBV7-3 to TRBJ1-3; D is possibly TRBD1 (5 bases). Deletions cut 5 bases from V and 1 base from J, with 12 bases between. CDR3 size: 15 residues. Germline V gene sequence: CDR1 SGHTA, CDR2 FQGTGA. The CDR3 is CASSPDGHSGNTIYF. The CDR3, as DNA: TGTGCCAGCAGCCCCGACGGACATTCTGGAAACACCATATATTTT.

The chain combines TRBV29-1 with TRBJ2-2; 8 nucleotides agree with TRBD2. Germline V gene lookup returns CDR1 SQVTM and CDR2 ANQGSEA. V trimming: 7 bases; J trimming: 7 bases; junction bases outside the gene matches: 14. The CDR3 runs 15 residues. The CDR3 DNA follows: TGCAGCGCGGGGGGACTAGACCCCTGGGGCGGGGAGCTGTTTTTT. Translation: CSAGGLDPWGGELFF.

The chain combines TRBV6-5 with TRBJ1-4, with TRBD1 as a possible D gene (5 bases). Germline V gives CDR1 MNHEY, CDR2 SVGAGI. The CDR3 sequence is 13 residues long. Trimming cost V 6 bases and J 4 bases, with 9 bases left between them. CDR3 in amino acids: CASRGGINEKLFF. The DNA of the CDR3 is TGTGCCAGCAGGGGGGGGATTAATGAAAAACTGTTTTTT.

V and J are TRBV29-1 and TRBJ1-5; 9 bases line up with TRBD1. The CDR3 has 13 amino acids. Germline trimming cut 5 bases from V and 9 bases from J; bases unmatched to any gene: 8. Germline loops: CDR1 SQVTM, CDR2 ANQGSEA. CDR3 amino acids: CSVLVGQGRPQHF. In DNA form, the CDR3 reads TGCAGCGTTTTGGTAGGACAGGGGCGGCCCCAGCATTTT.

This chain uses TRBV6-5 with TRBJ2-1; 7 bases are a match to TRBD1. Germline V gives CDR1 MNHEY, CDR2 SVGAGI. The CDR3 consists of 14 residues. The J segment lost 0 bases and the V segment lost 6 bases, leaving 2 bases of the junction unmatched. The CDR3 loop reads CASSRDSSYNEQFF. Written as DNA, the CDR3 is TGTGCCAGCAGCCGGGACAGCTCCTACAATGAGCAGTTCTTC.

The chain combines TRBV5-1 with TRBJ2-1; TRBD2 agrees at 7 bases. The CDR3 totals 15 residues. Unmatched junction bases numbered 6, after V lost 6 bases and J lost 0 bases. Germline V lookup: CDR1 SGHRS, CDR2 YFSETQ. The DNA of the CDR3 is TGCGCCAGCAATCCTAGCGGAAGCTCCTACAATGAGCAGTTCTTC. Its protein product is CASNPSGSSYNEQFF. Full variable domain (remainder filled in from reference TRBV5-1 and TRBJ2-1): KAGVTQTPRYLIKTRGQQVTLSCSPISGHRSVSWYQQTPGQGLQFLFEYFSETQRNKGNFPGRFSGRQFSNSRSEMNVSTLELGDSALYLCASNPSGSSYNEQFFGPGTRLTVL.

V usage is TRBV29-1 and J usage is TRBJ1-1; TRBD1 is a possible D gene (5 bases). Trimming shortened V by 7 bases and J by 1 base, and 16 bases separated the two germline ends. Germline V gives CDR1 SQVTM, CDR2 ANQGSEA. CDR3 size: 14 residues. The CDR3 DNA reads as TGCAGCGCATGTCGGACAAAGGCGAACACTGAAGCTTTCTTT. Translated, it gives CSACRTKANTEAFF.

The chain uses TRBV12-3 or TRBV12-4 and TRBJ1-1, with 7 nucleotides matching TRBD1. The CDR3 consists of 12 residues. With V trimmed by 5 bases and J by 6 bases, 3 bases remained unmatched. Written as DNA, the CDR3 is TGTGCCAGCAGTAGCCAGGGGGCTGAAGCTTTCTTT. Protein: CASSSQGAEAFF.

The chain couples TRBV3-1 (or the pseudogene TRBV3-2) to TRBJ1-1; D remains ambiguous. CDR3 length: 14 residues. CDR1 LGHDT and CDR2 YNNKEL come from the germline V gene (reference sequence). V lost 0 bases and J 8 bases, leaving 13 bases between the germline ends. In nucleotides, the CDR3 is TGTGCCAGCAGCCAAGAGGGTTTGCAGGAAGAAGCTTTCTTT. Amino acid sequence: CASSQEGLQEEAFF.